This T cell receptor beta chain appears in the sequencing data of a study of human T cells and chemical hapten exposure. About the research overall: 2% DPC was applied to roughly 2 cm by roughly 2 cm of upper inner arm skin for sensitization. Slight volume differences across pooled libraries mainly accounted for varying per-sample TCR yields.

During construction of the library, unique molecular identifiers were attached to individual cDNA molecules for quantitative, reproducible TCR counting. Original methodology: Samples contained a median of approximately 100,000 TCRs, with a range of about 23,224 to 700,000. One entry per CDR3 protein results from TCRdb running MiXCR on the RACE reads. These V and J calls rely on TCRdb rather than the paper's analysis. This table holds more than 150,000 distinct CDR3 sequences, more than 14% found once. Germline values: CDR1 SQVTM, CDR2 ANQGSEA. The CDR3 has 14 amino acids. V was clipped by 4 bases and J by 0 bases, with 10 bases between them. Time point noted: patch test 1, 2 weeks after DPC sensitization. Sample treatment: therapeutic diphenylcyclopropenone sensitization with weekly scalp DPC.

This chain links TRBV29-1 with TRBJ1-3; D not resolved. The starting material was whole blood, obtained in connection with sensitization to the hapten diphenylcyclopropenone (DPC). The receptor comes from a woman aged 30 to 39 with alopecia areata. Some clones in this sample may be carry-over from other donors' samples. The CDR3 DNA reads as TGCAGCGTTGTGTCCGGACTCTCTGGAAACACCATATATTTT. Its protein is CSVVSGLSGNTIYF.